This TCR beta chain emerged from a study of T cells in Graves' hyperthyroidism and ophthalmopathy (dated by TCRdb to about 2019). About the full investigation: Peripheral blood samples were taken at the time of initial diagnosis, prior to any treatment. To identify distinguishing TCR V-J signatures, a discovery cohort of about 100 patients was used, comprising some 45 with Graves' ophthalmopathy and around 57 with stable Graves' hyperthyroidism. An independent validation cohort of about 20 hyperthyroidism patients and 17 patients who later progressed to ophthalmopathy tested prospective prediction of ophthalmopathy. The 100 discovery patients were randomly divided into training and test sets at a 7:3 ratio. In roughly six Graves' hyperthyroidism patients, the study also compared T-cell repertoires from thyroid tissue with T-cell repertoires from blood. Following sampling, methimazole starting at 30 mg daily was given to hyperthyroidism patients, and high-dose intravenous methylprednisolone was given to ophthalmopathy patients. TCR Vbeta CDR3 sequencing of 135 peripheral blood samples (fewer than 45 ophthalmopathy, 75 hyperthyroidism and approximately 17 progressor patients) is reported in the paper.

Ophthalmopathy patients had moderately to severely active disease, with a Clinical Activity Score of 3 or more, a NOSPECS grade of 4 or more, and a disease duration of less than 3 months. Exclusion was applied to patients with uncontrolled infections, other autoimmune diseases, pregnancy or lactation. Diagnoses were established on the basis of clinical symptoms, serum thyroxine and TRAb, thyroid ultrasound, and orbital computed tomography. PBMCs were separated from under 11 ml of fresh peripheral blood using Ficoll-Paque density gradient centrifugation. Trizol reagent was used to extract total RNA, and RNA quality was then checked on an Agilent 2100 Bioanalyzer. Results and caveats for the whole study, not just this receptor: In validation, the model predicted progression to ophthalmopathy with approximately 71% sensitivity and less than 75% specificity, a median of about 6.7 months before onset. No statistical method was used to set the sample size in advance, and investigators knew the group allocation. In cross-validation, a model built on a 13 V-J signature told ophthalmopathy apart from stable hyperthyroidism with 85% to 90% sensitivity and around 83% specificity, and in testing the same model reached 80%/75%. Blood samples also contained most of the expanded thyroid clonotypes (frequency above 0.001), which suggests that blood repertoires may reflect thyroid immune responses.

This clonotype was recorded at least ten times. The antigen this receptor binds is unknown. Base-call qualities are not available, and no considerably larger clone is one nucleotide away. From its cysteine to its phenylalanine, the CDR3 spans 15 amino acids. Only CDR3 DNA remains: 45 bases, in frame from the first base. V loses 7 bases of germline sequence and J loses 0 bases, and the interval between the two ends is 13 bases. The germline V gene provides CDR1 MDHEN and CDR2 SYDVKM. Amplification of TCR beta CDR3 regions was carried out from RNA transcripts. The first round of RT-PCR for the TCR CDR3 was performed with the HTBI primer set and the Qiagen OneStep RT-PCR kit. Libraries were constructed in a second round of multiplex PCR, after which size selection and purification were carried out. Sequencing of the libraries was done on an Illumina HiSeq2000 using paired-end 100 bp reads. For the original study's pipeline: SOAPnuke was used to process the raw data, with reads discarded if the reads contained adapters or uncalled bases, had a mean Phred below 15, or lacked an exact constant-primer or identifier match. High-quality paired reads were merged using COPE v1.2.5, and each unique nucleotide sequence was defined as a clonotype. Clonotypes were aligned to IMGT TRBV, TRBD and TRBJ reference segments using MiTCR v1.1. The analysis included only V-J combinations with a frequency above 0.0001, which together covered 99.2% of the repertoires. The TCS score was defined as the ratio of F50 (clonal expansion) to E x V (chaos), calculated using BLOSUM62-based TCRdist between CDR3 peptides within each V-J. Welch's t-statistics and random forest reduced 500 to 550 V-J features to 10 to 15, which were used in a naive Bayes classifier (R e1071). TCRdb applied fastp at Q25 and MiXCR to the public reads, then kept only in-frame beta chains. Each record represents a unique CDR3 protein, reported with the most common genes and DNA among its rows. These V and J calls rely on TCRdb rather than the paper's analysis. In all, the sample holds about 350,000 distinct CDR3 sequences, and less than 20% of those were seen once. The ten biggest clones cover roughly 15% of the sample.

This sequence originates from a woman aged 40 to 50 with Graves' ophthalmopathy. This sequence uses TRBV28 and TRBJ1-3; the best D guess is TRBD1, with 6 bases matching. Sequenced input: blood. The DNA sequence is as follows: TGTGCCAGCAATCCACAGGGCTCCTCTGGAAACACCATATATTTT. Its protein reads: CASNPQGSSGNTIYF.